One and the same sample provided the 6 T cell receptor beta chains below, sequenced in a study of cytomegalovirus exposure and HLA in healthy donors. This PCR relied on a set of 60 Vbeta primers and 13 Jbeta primers. The method was immunoSEQ multiplex PCR; TCRdb's version includes in-frame clones alone and lacks a portion of them. The sample table sets out 130,000 or so clones. Sequencing used PBMCs. These receptors all come from a woman aged 40 to 49 in good health and CMV-seronegative.

The V and J genes are TRBV6-1 and TRBJ1-5; no firm D call. This CDR3 has 13 amino acids. Trimming took 1 base from V and 5 from J, leaving 6 bases between them. The germline V gene has CDR1 MNHNS and CDR2 SASEGT. The CDR3 here is CASSEVRDQPQHF. CDR3 in DNA: TGTGCCAGCAGTGAAGTGAGGGATCAGCCCCAGCATTTT.

The V and J genes are TRBV28 and TRBJ2-7, with D uncertain. Trimming shortened V by 5 bases and J by 2 bases, and 7 bases separated the two germline ends. CDR3 length: 12 residues. Germline CDR1 reads MDHEN; CDR2 reads SYDVKM. The DNA for the CDR3 is TGTGCCAGCAGTCCAGTACCCTACGAGCAGTACTTC. Its protein is CASSPVPYEQYF.

The gene calls are TRBV6-1 and TRBJ1-1; D not certain. This CDR3 has 12 amino acids. Germline V CDR1 and CDR2: MNHNS, SASEGT. V lost 8 bases and J lost 1, with 8 bases in between. The CDR3 bases are TGTGCCAGCCTAGTGGGGAACACTGAAGCTTTCTTT. Its protein is CASLVGNTEAFF.

The chain links TRBV2 to TRBJ1-4; D remains unclear. V gave up 5 bases and J gave up 0 bases, with 7 bases separating them. The germline V gene encodes CDR1 SNHLY and CDR2 FYNNEI. The CDR3 extends over 14 amino acids. In DNA form, the CDR3 reads TGTGCCAGCAGTAACTTTGCAACTAATGAAAAACTGTTTTTT. It translates to CASSNFATNEKLFF.

The genes are TRBV5-1 and TRBJ2-6; 7 nucleotides match TRBD2. Germline V lookup: CDR1 SGHRS, CDR2 YFSETQ. Trimming at V came to 4 bases and at J to 0 bases, leaving 10 bases not matched to a gene. This CDR3 is 18 amino acids long. CDR3 sequence (DNA): TGCGCCAGCAGCCCGGCCCCGGGAGGAAGCTCTGGGGCCAACGTCCTGACTTTC. Translation: CASSPAPGGSSGANVLTF. Full variable domain (missing parts from reference TRBV5-1 and TRBJ2-6): KAGVTQTPRYLIKTRGQQVTLSCSPISGHRSVSWYQQTPGQGLQFLFEYFSETQRNKGNFPGRFSGRQFSNSRSEMNVSTLELGDSALYLCASSPAPGGSSGANVLTFGAGSRLTVL.

V is TRBV29-1 and J is TRBJ1-2, with D unclear. Trimming left V 0 bases short and J 8 bases short, with 13 bases between. This CDR3 comprises 13 residues. Per the germline V gene, CDR1 is SQVTM and CDR2 is ANQGSEA. In nucleotides, the CDR3 is TGCAGCGTTGAAGATCGCCAGGCGGGGGGCTACACCTTC. Translation gives CSVEDRQAGGYTF.